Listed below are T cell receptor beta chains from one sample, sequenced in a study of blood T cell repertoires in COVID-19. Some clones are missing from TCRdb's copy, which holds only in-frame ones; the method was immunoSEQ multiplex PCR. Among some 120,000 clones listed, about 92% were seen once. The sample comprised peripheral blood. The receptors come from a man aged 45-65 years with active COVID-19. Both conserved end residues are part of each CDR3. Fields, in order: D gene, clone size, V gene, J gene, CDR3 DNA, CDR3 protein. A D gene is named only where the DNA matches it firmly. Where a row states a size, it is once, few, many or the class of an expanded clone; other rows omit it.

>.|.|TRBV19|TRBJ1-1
TGTGCCAGTAGTAGGGGCAGCATGAACACTGAAGCTTTCTTT
CASSRGSMNTEAFF
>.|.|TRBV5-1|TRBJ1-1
TGCGCCAGCAGCCTTGCCCCCCTAGGACTCACTGAAGCTTTCTTT
CASSLAPLGLTEAFF
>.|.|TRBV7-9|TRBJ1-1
TGTGCCAGCAGCCCAGGGACAGAAGCTTTCTTT
CASSPGTEAFF
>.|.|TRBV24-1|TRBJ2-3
TGTGCCACCAGTGATTGGCAGGGTGCAGATACGCAGTATTTT
CATSDWQGADTQYF
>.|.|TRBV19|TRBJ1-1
TGTGCCAGTAGTATTGAATCCGGGACGGGGGTCGGAGCTTTCTTT
CASSIESGTGVGAFF
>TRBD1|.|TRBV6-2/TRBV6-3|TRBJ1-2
TGTGCCAGCAGCTCCCCTTCAGGGGGCCTATCCCTTGATGGCTACACCTTC
CASSSPSGGLSLDGYTF
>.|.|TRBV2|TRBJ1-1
TGTGCCAGCGGCTTATCGAAGCCTGACTTGGCTGAAGCTTTCTTT
CASGLSKPDLAEAFF
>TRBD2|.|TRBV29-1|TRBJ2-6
TGCAGCGTCGCCGGACTAGCGGGGGGTTCCCGCTCTGGGGCCAACGTCCTGACTTTC
CSVAGLAGGSRSGANVLTF
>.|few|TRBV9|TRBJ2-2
TGTGCCAGTCGGACAGCTCCGAACACCGGGGAGCTGTTTTTT
CASRTAPNTGELFF
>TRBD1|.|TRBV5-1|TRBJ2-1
TGCGCCAGCAGTATAACCCAGGGGGCCGTCGGCAATGAGCAGTTCTTC
CASSITQGAVGNEQFF
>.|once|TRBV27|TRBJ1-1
TGTGCCAGCAGTACCCCGGACAGCTACATGAACACTGAAGCTTTCTTT
CASSTPDSYMNTEAFF
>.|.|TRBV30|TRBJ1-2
TGTGCCTGGATTACAGGGAACTATGGCTACACCTTC
CAWITGNYGYTF
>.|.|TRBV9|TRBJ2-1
TGTGCCAGCAGCCCGCGTGGGACATCCTACAATGAGCAGTTCTTC
CASSPRGTSYNEQFF
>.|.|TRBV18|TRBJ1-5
TGTGCCAGCTCACCAAGAGGCCCAGTTCAGCAGCCCCAGCATTTT
CASSPRGPVQQPQHF
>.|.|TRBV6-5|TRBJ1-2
TGTGCCAGCAGTTCGGAGGGCTACACCTTC
CASSSEGYTF
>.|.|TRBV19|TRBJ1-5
TGTGCCAGTAGTCTCCGGCAGGGTGGGCAGCCCCAGCATTTT
CASSLRQGGQPQHF
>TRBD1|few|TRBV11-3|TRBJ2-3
TGTGCCAGCAGCTCGACAGGGGACGGCACAGATACGCAGTATTTT
CASSSTGDGTDTQYF
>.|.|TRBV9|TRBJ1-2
TGTGCCAGCAGCGTAGACGGGGGGCGCAGCTATGGCTACACCTTC
CASSVDGGRSYGYTF
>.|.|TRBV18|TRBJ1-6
TGTGCCAGCTCCCTAAGAGGGCAGAACAATAATTCACCCCTCCACTTT
CASSLRGQNNNSPLHF
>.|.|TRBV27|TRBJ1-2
TGTGCCAGCAAACGTAATTCCGGCTATGGCTACACCTTC
CASKRNSGYGYTF
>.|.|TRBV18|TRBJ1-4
TGTGCCAGCTCACCTTTCTCGGGGGTTCAAAAACTGTTTTTT
CASSPFSGVQKLFF
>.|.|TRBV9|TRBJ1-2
TGTGCCAGCAGCGCCGGAGGGCATTCCCCTAACTATGGCTACACCTTC
CASSAGGHSPNYGYTF
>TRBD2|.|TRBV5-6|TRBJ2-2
TGTGCCAGCAGCACGTTAGCGGGGGGGCGAACCGGGGAGCTGTTTTTT
CASSTLAGGRTGELFF
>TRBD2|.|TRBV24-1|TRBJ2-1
TGTGCCACCAGTGATTTCACTAGCGGGAGCGATGAGCAGTTCTTC
CATSDFTSGSDEQFF
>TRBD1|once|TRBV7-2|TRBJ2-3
TGTGCCAGCCGGAGGGGCAGGGGGCTGGCAGATACGCAGTATTTT
CASRRGRGLADTQYF
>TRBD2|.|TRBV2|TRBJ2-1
TGTGCCAGCACGAATTTGGGCGGGAGGTACAATGAGCAGTTCTTC
CASTNLGGRYNEQFF
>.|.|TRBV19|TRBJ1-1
TGTGCCAGTAGTCCCCGGCGGGGGACTACTGAAGCTTTCTTT
CASSPRRGTTEAFF
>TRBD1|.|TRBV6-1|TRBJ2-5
TGTGCCAGCAGTGAACGAAACAGGGGGTCCCAAGAGACCCAGTACTTC
CASSERNRGSQETQYF
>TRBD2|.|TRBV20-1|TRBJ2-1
TGCAGTGCTAGTGGACTAGCGGGAGCTCGGGGGAATGAGCAGTTCTTC
CSASGLAGARGNEQFF
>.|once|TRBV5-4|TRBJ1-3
TGTGCCAGCAGCGCCGACAGCTCTGGAAACACCATATATTTT
CASSADSSGNTIYF
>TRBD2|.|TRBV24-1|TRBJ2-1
TGTGCCACCAGTGATTTCGGCGGGACTAGCGCGTACAATGAGCAGTTCTTC
CATSDFGGTSAYNEQFF
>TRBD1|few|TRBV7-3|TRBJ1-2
TGTGCCAGCAGCTTTAGACAGGGAGATGGCTACACCTTC
CASSFRQGDGYTF
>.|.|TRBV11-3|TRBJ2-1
TGTGCCAGCAGCTTACAAAATAGGGGGGGAAGTGAGCAGTTCTTC
CASSLQNRGGSEQFF
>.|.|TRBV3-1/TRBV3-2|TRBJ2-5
TGTGCCAGCAGCTTTCAGGGTTTGGAGACCCAGTACTTC
CASSFQGLETQYF
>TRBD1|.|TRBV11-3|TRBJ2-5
TGTGCCAGCGGGACAGGGGGCTCAGAGACCCAGTACTTC
CASGTGGSETQYF
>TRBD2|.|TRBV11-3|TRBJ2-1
TGTGCCAGCAGCCGGGGAGGGCCGTCTGAGCAGTTCTTC
CASSRGGPSEQFF
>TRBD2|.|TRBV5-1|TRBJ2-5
TGCGCCAGCAGCTCGGGACTAGCGGAGCAAGAGACCCAGTACTTC
CASSSGLAEQETQYF
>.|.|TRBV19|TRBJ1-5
TGTGCCAGTAGTCTGTACCCTGACAGGTCTAGCAATCAGCCCCAGCATTTT
CASSLYPDRSSNQPQHF
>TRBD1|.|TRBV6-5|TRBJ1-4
TGTGCCAGCAGCTTGTCGACAGGGGGTGGCGAAAAACTGTTTTTT
CASSLSTGGGEKLFF
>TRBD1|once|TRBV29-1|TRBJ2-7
TGCAGCGTTGAGCTGGGACAGGGAATCTACGAGCAGTACTTC
CSVELGQGIYEQYF
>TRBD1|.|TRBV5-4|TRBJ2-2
TGTGCCAGCAGCCCGGGACAGGGAATCGGCACCGGGGAGCTGTTTTTT
CASSPGQGIGTGELFF
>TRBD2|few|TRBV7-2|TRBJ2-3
TGTGCCAGTGTCCGTTCGCCGGGACTAGCGGGAGTAGGAGATACGCAGTATTTT
CASVRSPGLAGVGDTQYF
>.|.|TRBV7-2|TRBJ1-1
TGTGCCAGCAGCTTAGCGGGGATTGGGGCCACTGAAGCTTTCTTT
CASSLAGIGATEAFF
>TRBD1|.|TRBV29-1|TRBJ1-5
TGCAGCGTACGGGACAGCAGTCTTGAGCCCCAGCATTTT
CSVRDSSLEPQHF
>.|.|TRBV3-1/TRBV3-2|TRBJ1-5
TGTGCCAGCAGCCAAGGTCTTAATCAGGGGAGCAATCAGCCCCAGCATTTT
CASSQGLNQGSNQPQHF
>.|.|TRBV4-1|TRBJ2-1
TGCGCCAGCAGCCAAGATCACAGCTCCTACAATGAGCAGTTCTTC
CASSQDHSSYNEQFF
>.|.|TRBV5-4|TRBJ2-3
TGTGCCAGCAGCTTGCGGGAGCACGGCACAGATACGCAGTATTTT
CASSLREHGTDTQYF
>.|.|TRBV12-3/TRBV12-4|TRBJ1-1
TGTGCCAGCAGCCTAGGGGTCAACACTGAAGCTTTCTTT
CASSLGVNTEAFF
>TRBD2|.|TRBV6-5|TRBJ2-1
TGTGCCAGCATCGCGATAGCGGGGGCCTACAATGAGCAGTTCTTC
CASIAIAGAYNEQFF
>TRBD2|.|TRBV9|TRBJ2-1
TGTGCCAGCAGCGAAGCGGGGGAGTCCTACAATGAGCAGTTCTTC
CASSEAGESYNEQFF
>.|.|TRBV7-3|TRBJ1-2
TGTGCCAGCAGCTTACCATGGGGGGTGAACTATGGCTACACCTTC
CASSLPWGVNYGYTF
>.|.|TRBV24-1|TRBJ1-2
TGTGCCACCAGTGACCCCTTTGGCTACACCTTC
CATSDPFGYTF
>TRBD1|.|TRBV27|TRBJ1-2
TGTGCCAGCAGTCCTGACAGGGGCCCCATTAACTATGGCTACACCTTC
CASSPDRGPINYGYTF
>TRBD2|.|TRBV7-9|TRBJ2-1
TGTGCCAGCAGCCCGAACGGACTAGCGGGAGGGTGGAATGAGCAGTTCTTC
CASSPNGLAGGWNEQFF
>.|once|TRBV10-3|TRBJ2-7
TGTGCCACCAACCGGGGTATTAGCTCCTACGAGCAGTACTTC
CATNRGISSYEQYF
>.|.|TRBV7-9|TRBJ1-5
TGTGCCAGCAGTCCCCCAGGGCAAGGACAGCCCCAGCATTTT
CASSPPGQGQPQHF
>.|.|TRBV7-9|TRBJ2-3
TGTGCCAGCAGCTTAGTCAACAGGTGGGAGCAGTATTTT
CASSLVNRWEQYF
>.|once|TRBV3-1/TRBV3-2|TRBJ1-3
TGTGCCAGCAGCCAGACTACAGGGACTGGAAACACCATATATTTT
CASSQTTGTGNTIYF